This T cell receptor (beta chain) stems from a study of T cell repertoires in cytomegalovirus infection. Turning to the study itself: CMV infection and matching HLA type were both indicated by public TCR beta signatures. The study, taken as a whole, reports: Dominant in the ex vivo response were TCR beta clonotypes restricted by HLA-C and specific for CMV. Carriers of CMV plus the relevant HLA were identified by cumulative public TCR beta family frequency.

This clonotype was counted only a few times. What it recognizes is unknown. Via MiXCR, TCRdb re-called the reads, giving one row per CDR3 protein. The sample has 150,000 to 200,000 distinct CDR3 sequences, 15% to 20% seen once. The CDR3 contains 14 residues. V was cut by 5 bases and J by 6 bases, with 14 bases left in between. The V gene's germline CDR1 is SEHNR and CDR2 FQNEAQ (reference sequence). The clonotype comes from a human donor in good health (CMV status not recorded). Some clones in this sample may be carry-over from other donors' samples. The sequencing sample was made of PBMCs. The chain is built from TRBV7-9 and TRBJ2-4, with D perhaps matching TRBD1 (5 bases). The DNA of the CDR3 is TGTGCCAGCAGCCCCCCCCGACAGAGAAACATTCAGTACTTC. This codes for CASSPPRQRNIQYF. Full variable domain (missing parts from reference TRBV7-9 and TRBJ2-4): DTGVSQNPRHKITKRGQNVTFRCDPISEHNRLYWYRQTLGQGPEFLTYFQNEAQLEKSRLLSDRFSAERPKGSFSTLEIQRTEQGDSAMYLCASSPPRQRNIQYFGAGTRLSVL.